This TCR beta chain was observed in a study of T cells in Graves' hyperthyroidism and ophthalmopathy. Across the study: Upon initial diagnosis and before any treatment, peripheral blood was collected. Findings and limits, study-wide: Within blood appeared most thyroid clonotypes that had expanded above 0.001.

This clonotype showed up many times. Its antigen is unknown. TCR beta CDR3 sequences were amplified from RNA transcripts. In the first-round RT-PCR of the TCR CDR3, the HTBI primer set was used. MiXCR, applied by TCRdb to the multiplex PCR reads, yields one record per CDR3 protein. This sample yields around 610,000 distinct CDR3 sequences, of which roughly 14% are seen a single time; 4% to 5.5% belongs to the top ten. There are 13 residues in the CDR3. CDR1 is LNHDA and CDR2 is SQIVND in the germline V gene (reference sequence). The germline V and J ends were trimmed by 2 bases and 6 bases, with 10 bases remaining between them.

The sequenced sample consisted of blood. The rearrangement joins TRBV19 to TRBJ1-2, with a tentative D call TRBD1 (5 bases). The TCR comes from a woman aged 40-49 years with Graves' ophthalmopathy. CDR3 protein: CASSINGANGYTF. The CDR3 region has the DNA TGTGCCAGTAGTATAAATGGGGCTAATGGCTACACCTTC. The entire variable domain, with the rest obtained from reference TRBV19 and TRBJ1-2, is as follows: DGGITQSPKYLFRKEGQNVTLSCEQNLNHDAMYWYRQDPGQGLRLIYYSQIVNDFQKGDIAEGYSVSREKKESFPLTVTSAQKNPTAFYLCASSINGANGYTFGSGTRLTVV.